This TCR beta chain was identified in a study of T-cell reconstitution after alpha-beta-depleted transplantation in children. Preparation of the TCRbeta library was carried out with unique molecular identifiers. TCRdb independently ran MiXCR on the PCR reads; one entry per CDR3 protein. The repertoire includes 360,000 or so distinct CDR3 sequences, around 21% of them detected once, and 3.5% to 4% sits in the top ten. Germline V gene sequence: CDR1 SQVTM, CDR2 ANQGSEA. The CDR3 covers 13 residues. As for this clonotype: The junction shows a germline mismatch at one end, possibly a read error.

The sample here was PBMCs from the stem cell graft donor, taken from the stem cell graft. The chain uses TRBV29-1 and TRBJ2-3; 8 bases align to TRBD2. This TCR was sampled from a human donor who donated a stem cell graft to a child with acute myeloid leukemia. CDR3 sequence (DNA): TGCAGCGTTGATCCAGCGGGGGCAGGCGAGGGGGATTTT. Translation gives CSVDPAGAGEGDF.